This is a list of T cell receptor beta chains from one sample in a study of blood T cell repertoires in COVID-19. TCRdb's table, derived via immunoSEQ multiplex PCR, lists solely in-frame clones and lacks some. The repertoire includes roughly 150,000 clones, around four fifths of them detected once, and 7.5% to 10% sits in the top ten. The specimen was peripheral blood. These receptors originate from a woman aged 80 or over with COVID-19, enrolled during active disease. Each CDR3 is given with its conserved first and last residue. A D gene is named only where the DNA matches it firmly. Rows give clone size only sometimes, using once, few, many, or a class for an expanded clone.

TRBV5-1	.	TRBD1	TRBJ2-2	CASSSLLTGPGELFF	TGCGCCAGCAGCTCCTTGCTGACAGGGCCCGGGGAGCTGTTTTTT
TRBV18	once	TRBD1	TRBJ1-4	CASSPPGQRNEKLFF	TGTGCCAGCTCACCGCCGGGACAGCGAAATGAAAAACTGTTTTTT
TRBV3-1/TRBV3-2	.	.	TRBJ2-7	CASSQVSHEQYF	TGTGCCAGCAGCCAAGTTAGCCACGAGCAGTACTTC
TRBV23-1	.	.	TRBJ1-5	CASSQSIRGLYQPQHF	TGCGCCAGCAGTCAAAGTATCAGGGGCCTTTATCAGCCCCAGCATTTT
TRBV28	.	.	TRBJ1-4	CASSLGREKLFF	TGTGCCAGCAGTTTGGGGCGGGAAAAACTGTTTTTT
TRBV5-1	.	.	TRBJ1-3	CASSRDGAENTIYF	TGCGCCAGCAGCCGTGATGGGGCCGAAAACACCATATATTTT
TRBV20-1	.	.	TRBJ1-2	CSASVTENYGYTF	TGCAGTGCTAGTGTGACAGAAAACTATGGCTACACCTTC
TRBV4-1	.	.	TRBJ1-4	CASSQGQVNEKLFF	TGCGCCAGCAGCCAAGGACAGGTTAATGAAAAACTGTTTTTT
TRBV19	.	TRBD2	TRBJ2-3	CASTPTSGLISTDTQYF	TGTGCCAGTACTCCGACTAGCGGCCTAATCAGCACAGATACGCAGTATTTT
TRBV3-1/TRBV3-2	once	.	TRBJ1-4	CASSPRVNEKLFF	TGTGCCAGCAGCCCACGGGTGAATGAAAAACTGTTTTTT
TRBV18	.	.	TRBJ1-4	CASSPRTKDGEKLFF	TGTGCCAGCTCACCACGGACTAAAGATGGTGAAAAACTGTTTTTT